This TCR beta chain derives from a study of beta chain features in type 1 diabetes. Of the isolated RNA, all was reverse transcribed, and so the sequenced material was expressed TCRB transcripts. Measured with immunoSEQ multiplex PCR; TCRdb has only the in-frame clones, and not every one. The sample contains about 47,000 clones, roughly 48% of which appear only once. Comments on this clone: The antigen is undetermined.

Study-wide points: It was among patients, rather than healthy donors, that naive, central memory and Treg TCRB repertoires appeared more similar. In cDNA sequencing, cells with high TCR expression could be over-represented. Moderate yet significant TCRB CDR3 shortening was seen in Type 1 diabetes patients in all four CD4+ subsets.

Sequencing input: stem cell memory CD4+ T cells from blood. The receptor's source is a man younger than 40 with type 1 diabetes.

CDR3 DNA sequence: TGTGCCAGCAGCCCCAAGGCGGCTAGCGGGACCAATAGGGCTCTCTACGAGCAGTACTTC. Amino acids: CASSPKAASGTNRALYEQYF. The rearrangement joins TRBV7-8 to TRBJ2-7, with 9 bases lining up with TRBD2. Germline values: CDR1 SGHVS, CDR2 FQNEAQ. The V segment lost 5 bases and the J segment 3 bases; nucleotides outside the gene matches: 23. The CDR3 runs 20 residues.